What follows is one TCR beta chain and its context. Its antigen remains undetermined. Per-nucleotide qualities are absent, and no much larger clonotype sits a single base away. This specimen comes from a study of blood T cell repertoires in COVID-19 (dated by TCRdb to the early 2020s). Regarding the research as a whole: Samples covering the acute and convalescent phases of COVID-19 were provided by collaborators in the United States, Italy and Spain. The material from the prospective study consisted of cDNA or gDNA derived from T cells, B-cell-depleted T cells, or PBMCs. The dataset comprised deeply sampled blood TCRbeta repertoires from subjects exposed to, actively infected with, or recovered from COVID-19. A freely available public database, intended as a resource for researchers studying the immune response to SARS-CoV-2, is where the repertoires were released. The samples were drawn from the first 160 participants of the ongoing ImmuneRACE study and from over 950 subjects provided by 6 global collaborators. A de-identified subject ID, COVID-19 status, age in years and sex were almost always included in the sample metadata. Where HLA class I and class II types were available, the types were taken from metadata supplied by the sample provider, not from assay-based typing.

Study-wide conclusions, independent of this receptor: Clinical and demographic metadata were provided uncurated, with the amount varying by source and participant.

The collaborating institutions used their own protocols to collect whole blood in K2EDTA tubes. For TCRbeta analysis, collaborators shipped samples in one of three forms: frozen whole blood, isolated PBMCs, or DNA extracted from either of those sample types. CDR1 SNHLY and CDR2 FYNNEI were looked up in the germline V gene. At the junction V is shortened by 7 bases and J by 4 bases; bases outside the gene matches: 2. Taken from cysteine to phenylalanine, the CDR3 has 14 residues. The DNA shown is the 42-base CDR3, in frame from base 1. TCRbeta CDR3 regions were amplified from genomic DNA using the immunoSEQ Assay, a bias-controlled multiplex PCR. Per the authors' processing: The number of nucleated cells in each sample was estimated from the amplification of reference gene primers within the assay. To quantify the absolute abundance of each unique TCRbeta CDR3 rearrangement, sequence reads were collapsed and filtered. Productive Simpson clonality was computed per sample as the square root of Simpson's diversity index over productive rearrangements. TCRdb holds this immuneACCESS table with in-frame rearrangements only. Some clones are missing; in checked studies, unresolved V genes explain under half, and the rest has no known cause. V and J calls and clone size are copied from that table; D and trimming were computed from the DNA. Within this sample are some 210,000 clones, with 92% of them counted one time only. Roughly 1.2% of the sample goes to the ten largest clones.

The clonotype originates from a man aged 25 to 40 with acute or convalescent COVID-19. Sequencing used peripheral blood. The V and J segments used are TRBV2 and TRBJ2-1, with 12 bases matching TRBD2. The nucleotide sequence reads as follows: TGTGCCAGCATGGGGACTAGCGGGTACAATGAGCAGTTCTTC. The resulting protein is CASMGTSGYNEQFF.